This T cell receptor (beta chain) came from a study of early T cells in non-severe SARS-CoV-2 infection. The wider study: Sequencing targeted bulk RNA from unsorted whole blood, leaving chains unpaired.

The sample holds many counts of this clonotype. Individual cDNA molecules received unique molecular identifiers during library preparation. TCRdb re-analysed the 5' RACE reads in MiXCR, keeping a single row per CDR3 protein. The sample has tens of thousands of distinct CDR3 sequences; 5% to 6.5% are singletons. The V and J ends lost 4 bases and 3 bases respectively, with 14 bases between them. The CDR3 runs 14 residues. Germline values: CDR1 SGHRS, CDR2 YFSETQ. Material for sequencing was whole blood. The source of this sequence is an adult who was a healthcare worker with PCR-confirmed SARS-CoV-2 infection or an uninfected control (not recorded which). The gene calls are TRBV5-1 and TRBJ2-7; D is perhaps TRBD1 (5 bases). CDR3 loop: CASSLQVGHYEQYF. CDR3 coding DNA: TGCGCCAGCAGCCTCCAGGTCGGACACTACGAGCAGTACTTC.